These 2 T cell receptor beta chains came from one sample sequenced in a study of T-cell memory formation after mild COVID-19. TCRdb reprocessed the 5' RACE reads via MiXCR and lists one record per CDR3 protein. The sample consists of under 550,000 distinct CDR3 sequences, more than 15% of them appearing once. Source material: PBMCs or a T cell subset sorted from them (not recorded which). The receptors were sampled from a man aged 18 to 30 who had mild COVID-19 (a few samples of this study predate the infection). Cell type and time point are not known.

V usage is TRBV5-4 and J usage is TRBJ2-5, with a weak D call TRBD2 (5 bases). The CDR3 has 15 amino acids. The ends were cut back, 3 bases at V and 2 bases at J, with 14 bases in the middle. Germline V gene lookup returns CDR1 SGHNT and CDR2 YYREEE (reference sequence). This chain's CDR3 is CASSSPGRDQETQYF. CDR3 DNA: TGTGCCAGCAGCTCCCCCGGACGGGATCAAGAGACCCAGTACTTC.

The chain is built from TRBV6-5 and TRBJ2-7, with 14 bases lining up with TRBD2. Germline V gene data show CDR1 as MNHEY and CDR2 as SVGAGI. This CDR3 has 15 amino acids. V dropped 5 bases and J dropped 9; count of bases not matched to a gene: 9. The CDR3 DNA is TGTGCCAGCAGTCCAGGACTAGCGGGGGGTGATGGGCAGTACTTC. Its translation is CASSPGLAGGDGQYF.